The 23 T cell receptor beta chains presented below share a single source sample, sequenced in a study of blood T cell repertoires in COVID-19. The protocol was immunoSEQ multiplex PCR, while the TCRdb copy is restricted to in-frame clones and leaves out a portion. Found here are some 120,000 clones, about 80% of them singletons; the top ten hold approximately 16%. Sequencing input: peripheral blood. The source is a woman aged 50 to 60 with acute or convalescent COVID-19.

This chain links TRBV6-2 or TRBV6-3 with TRBJ1-6; D not certain. The CDR3 extends over 15 amino acids. The germline V gene encodes CDR1 MNHEY and CDR2 SVGEGT. V was pared by 2 bases and J by 8 bases, with 13 bases between. CDR3 in amino acids: CASSYGRVGDSPLHF. Written as DNA, the CDR3 is TGTGCCAGCAGTTACGGTCGGGTAGGTGATTCACCCCTCCACTTT.

This rearrangement joins TRBV5-4 to TRBJ1-2, with 7 nucleotides matching TRBD1. The CDR3 is 16 residues long. Trimming cost V 0 bases and J 4 bases; bases outside gene matches: 9. The germline CDR1 and CDR2 sequences are SGHNT and YYREEE (reference sequence). CDR3 bases: TGTGCCAGCAGCTTGGAAGGGGCAGGGGGGTCCTATGGCTACACCTTC. Protein: CASSLEGAGGSYGYTF.

The chain joins TRBV5-8 to TRBJ2-3; 8 bases agree with TRBD2. After removal of 0 bases from V and 6 bases from J, the junction contained 9 bases not matched to a gene. Germline CDR1 and CDR2: SGHTS and YDEGEE. The CDR3 is 16 residues long. The CDR3 DNA follows: TGTGCCAGCAGCTTGGCCGGGGGGGCCCTAAGGGATACGCAGTATTTT. Translation gives CASSLAGGALRDTQYF.

The chain joins TRBV2 to TRBJ2-3; TRBD2 aligns across 9 bases. The CDR3 runs to 14 residues. Germline-derived CDR1 and CDR2 are SNHLY and FYNNEI. After removal of 8 bases from V and 3 bases from J, the junction contained 6 bases not matched to a gene. The CDR3 loop reads CASRLGLATDTQYF. CDR3 sequence (DNA): TGTGCCAGCCGGCTTGGACTAGCGACAGATACGCAGTATTTT.

The rearrangement joins TRBV7-9 to TRBJ2-3, with 11 bases identical to TRBD2. The CDR3 covers 16 residues. The V and J ends lost 6 bases and 3 bases, in that order; junction bases with no gene match: 8. From germline, CDR1 is SEHNR and CDR2 FQNEAQ (reference sequence). The CDR3 sequence is CASSEIAGGLTDTQYF. In DNA, the CDR3 is TGTGCCAGCAGTGAGATAGCGGGGGGGCTGACAGATACGCAGTATTTT.

This clone was picked up a small number of times. The chain recombines TRBV6-4 with TRBJ1-1; 8 positions agree with TRBD1. Per germline, CDR1 MRHNA and CDR2 SNTAGT. The CDR3 runs 13 residues. V lost 6 bases, J lost 3 bases, and 3 bases stayed unmatched. In nucleotides, the CDR3 is TGTGCCAGCAGCGAGGACAGGGACACTGAAGCTTTCTTT. This codes for CASSEDRDTEAFF.

The rearrangement joins TRBV15 to TRBJ1-2; TRBD1 might be the D (5 bases). Germline V gives CDR1 LNHNV, CDR2 YYDKDF (reference sequence). The CDR3 has 12 residues. V was trimmed by 4 bases and J by 5 bases, leaving 8 bases between them. CDR3 region: CATSTQGYGYTF. The CDR3, as DNA: TGTGCCACCAGCACTCAGGGTTATGGCTACACCTTC.

The rearrangement links TRBV18 to TRBJ2-3; D is uncertain. V was cut by 9 bases and J by 2 bases, with 9 bases left in between. The CDR3 is 12 amino acids. Per germline, CDR1 KGHSH and CDR2 LQKENI. The DNA of the CDR3 is TGTGCCAGTCACTCCCTCACAGATACGCAGTATTTT. Its translation: CASHSLTDTQYF. Full variable domain (outside the CDR3, taken from reference TRBV18 and TRBJ2-3): NAGVMQNPRHLVRRRGQEARLRCSPMKGHSHVYWYRQLPEEGLKFMVYLQKENIIDESGMPKERFSAEFPKEGPSILRIQQVVRGDSAAYFCASHSLTDTQYFGPGTRLTVL.

This chain links TRBV9 with TRBJ2-3; D unresolved. The length of the CDR3 is 14 residues. CDR1 is SGDLS, CDR2 YYNGEE, per germline. Trimming took 0 bases from V and 2 from J, leaving 7 bases between them. The CDR3 is CASSVGDYTDTQYF. The CDR3 DNA reads as TGTGCCAGCAGCGTAGGAGATTACACAGATACGCAGTATTTT.

This chain joins TRBV6-1 and TRBJ2-2; 8 nucleotides align to TRBD2. CDR3 length: 17 residues. The junction had 5 bases not matched to a gene; V was cut back by 1 base and J by 1 base. Germline V lookup: CDR1 MNHNS, CDR2 SASEGT. This CDR3 reads CASSEVRLAMNTGELFF. CDR3 nucleotides: TGTGCCAGCAGTGAAGTGAGACTAGCGATGAACACCGGGGAGCTGTTTTTT.

The chain combines TRBV7-3 with TRBJ1-6; 8 nucleotides agree with TRBD1. CDR3 length equals 14 residues. V dropped 5 bases and J dropped 9; count of bases not matched to a gene: 6. CDR1 and CDR2 from the germline V gene are SGHTA and FQGTGA. CDR3 nucleotides: TGTGCCAGCAGCCCAGGACAGGGTCGTTCACCCCTCCACTTT. It codes for CASSPGQGRSPLHF.

The chain uses TRBV3-1 (or the pseudogene TRBV3-2) and TRBJ1-1, with TRBD1 identical over 7 bases. The germline CDR1 and CDR2 sequences are LGHDT and YNNKEL (reference sequence). This CDR3 comprises 15 residues. Trimming took 5 bases from V and 2 from J; bases not matched to a gene: 8. Written as DNA, the CDR3 is TGTGCCAGCAGCTCCAGACAGGGTTTAAACACTGAAGCTTTCTTT. Encoded protein: CASSSRQGLNTEAFF.

The genes are TRBV28 and TRBJ1-1; 8 nucleotides align to TRBD1. The V gene end was trimmed by 6 bases and the J gene end by 9 bases; junction bases not matched to a gene: 12. The CDR3 sequence is 14 residues long. Germline loops: CDR1 MDHEN, CDR2 SYDVKM. CDR3 amino acids: CASSPDRGFVKAFF. DNA of the CDR3: TGTGCCAGCAGCCCCGACAGGGGTTTCGTAAAAGCTTTCTTT.

This clone was detected once. This chain joins TRBV7-9 and TRBJ2-7, with D unresolved. There are 13 residues in the CDR3. The germline CDR1 and CDR2 sequences are SEHNR and FQNEAQ (reference sequence). V was clipped by 2 bases and J by 4 bases, with 9 bases between them. CDR3 residues: CASSLQIQYEQYF. The CDR3 nucleotides read TGTGCCAGCAGCTTACAGATCCAGTACGAGCAGTACTTC.

The J gene is TRBJ1-4, the V gene TRBV19; 7 bases align to TRBD1. The CDR3 loop spans 13 amino acids. CDR1 and CDR2 from the germline V gene are LNHDA and SQIVND (reference sequence). V dropped 6 bases and J dropped 4; count of bases not matched to a gene: 2. This chain's CDR3 is CASRGTVNEKLFF. As DNA, the CDR3 is TGTGCCAGTAGGGGGACAGTTAATGAAAAACTGTTTTTT.

The chain is built from TRBV7-3 and TRBJ2-3; tentatively, D is TRBD2 (5 bases). The ends were cut back, 0 bases at V and 6 bases at J, with 7 bases in the middle. CDR1 is SGHTA and CDR2 is FQGTGA in the germline V gene. This CDR3 is built from 13 residues. The CDR3 loop is CASSLTRGDTQYF. The CDR3 DNA is TGTGCCAGCAGCTTAACCCGGGGTGATACGCAGTATTTT.

V is TRBV6-5 and J is TRBJ1-5; D is undetermined. V lost 7 bases and J 0 bases, leaving 10 bases between the germline ends. CDR3 length: 14 residues. Germline lookup yields CDR1 MNHEY and CDR2 SVGAGI. In DNA, the CDR3 is TGTGCCAGCACCCGGGAAAATAGCAATCAGCCCCAGCATTTT. Translating gives CASTRENSNQPQHF.

This sequence joins TRBV10-3 and TRBJ1-2; TRBD1 agrees at 12 bases. The V gene's germline CDR1 is ENHRY and CDR2 SYGVKD. The CDR3 has 17 amino acids. Germline trimming cut 6 bases from V and 4 bases from J; bases unmatched to any gene: 12. The CDR3 loop is CAIRKKGQGALAYGYTF. For the CDR3, the DNA is TGTGCCATCAGGAAAAAGGGACAGGGGGCGCTTGCCTATGGCTACACCTTC.

The chain joins TRBV6-6 to TRBJ1-2, with 7 positions matching TRBD1. This CDR3 comprises 16 residues. V trimming: 2 bases; J trimming: 0 bases; junction bases outside the gene matches: 6. The germline gives CDR1 MNHNY, CDR2 SVGAGI (reference sequence). The CDR3 region is CASSYRNRGANYGYTF. DNA of the CDR3: TGTGCCAGCAGTTACCGGAACAGGGGAGCTAACTATGGCTACACCTTC.

This clone was seen a single time. The chain has TRBV7-6 and TRBJ2-1; 9 bases match TRBD1. CDR1 is SGHVS, CDR2 FNYEAQ, per germline. The V gene end was trimmed by 5 bases and the J gene end by 5 bases; junction bases not matched to a gene: 7. CDR3 size: 15 residues. CDR3 nucleotide sequence: TGTGCCAGCAGCAAACAGGGGGCGAGGAACAATGAGCAGTTCTTC. Protein: CASSKQGARNNEQFF.

V gene TRBV29-1 combines with J gene TRBJ1-2; 10 positions agree with TRBD1. Trimming took 4 bases from V and 3 from J; bases not matched to a gene: 8. Per the germline V gene, CDR1 is SQVTM and CDR2 is ANQGSEA. The CDR3 has 15 amino acids. The chain's CDR3 is CSVGGGDRGYYGYTF. The CDR3 DNA reads as TGCAGCGTTGGCGGGGGGGACAGGGGTTACTATGGCTACACCTTC.

V and J are TRBV19 and TRBJ1-5; D call uncertain. CDR1 and CDR2 from the germline V gene are LNHDA and SQIVND (reference sequence). This CDR3 has 14 residues. V lost 4 bases, J lost 2 bases, and 9 bases lay in between. CDR3 sequence: CASSTPGGNQPQHF. In DNA form, the CDR3 reads TGTGCCAGTAGTACACCAGGCGGCAATCAGCCCCAGCATTTT. The variable domain in full, completed from reference TRBV19 and TRBJ1-5, reads DGGITQSPKYLFRKEGQNVTLSCEQNLNHDAMYWYRQDPGQGLRLIYYSQIVNDFQKGDIAEGYSVSREKKESFPLTVTSAQKNPTAFYLCASSTPGGNQPQHFGDGTRLSIL.

The chain has TRBV14 and TRBJ1-2, with D possibly being TRBD1 (5 bases). The germline gives CDR1 SGHDN, CDR2 FVKESK. This CDR3 is 14 amino acids long. The ends were cut back, 4 bases at V and 7 bases at J, with 16 bases in the middle. In DNA form, the CDR3 reads TGTGCCAGCAGCCCTCCCGGGGGGTTGGGTGGCTACACCTTC. Translated, it gives CASSPPGGLGGYTF.